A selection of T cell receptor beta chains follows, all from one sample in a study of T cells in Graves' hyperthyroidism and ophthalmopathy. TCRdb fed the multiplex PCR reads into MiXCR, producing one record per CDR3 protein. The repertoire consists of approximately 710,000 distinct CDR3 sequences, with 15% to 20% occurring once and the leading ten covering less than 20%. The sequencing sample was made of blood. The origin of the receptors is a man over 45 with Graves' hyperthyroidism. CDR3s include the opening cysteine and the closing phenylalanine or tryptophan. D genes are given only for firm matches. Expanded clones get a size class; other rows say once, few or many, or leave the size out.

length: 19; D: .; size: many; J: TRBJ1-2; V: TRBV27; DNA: TGTGCCAGCAGCCCTCGGGGGGTCAAGGGGGGGGTTTTCAACTATGGCTACACCTTC; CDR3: CASSPRGVKGGVFNYGYTF
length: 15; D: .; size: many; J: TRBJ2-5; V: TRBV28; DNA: TGTGCCAGCAGTTTTCATGGTGGGGGTCAAGAGACCCAGTACTTC; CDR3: CASSFHGGGQETQYF
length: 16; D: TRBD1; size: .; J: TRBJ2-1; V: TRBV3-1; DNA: TGTGCCAGCAGCCGACAGGGACAGGGTCCCTACAATGAGCAGTTCTTC; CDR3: CASSRQGQGPYNEQFF
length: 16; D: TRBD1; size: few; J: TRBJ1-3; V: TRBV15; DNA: TGTGCCACCAGCAGAGGGGACAGTGGCTCTGGAAACACCATATATTTT; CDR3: CATSRGDSGSGNTIYF
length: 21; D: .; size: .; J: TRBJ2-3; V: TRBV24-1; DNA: TGTGCCACCAGTGATTCCGCGCCCGGGACTCAACAAGGTCCTGGGCTAGATACGCAGTATTTT; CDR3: CATSDSAPGTQQGPGLDTQYF
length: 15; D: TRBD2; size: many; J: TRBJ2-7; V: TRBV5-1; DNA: TGCGCCAGCAGCCGGGAGGCAGGCAAGTCCTACGAGCAGTACTTC; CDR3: CASSREAGKSYEQYF
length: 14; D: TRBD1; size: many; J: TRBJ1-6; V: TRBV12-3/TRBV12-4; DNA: TGTGCCAGCAGTTTTGGACAGGGGAATTCACCCCTCCACTTT; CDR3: CASSFGQGNSPLHF
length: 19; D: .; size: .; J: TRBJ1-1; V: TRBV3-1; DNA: TGTGCCAGCAGCCAATTATCCGTGGGCAGGAGGTCGATGAACACTGAAGCTTTCTTT; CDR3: CASSQLSVGRRSMNTEAFF
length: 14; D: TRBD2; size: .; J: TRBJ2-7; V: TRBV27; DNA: TGTGCCAGCAGTCTAGCGGGAGGGAAGAGCGAGCAGTACTTC; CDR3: CASSLAGGKSEQYF
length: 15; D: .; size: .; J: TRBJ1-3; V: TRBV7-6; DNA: TGTGCCAGCAGTGTGGATTTTAGCTCTGGAAACACCATATATTTT; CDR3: CASSVDFSSGNTIYF
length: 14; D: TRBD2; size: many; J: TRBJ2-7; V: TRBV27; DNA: TGTGCCAGCAGTTTAGGGACTAGCTCCTACGAGCAGTACTTC; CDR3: CASSLGTSSYEQYF
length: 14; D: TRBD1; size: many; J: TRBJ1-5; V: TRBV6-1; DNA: TGTGCCAGCAGTAGACAGGGTGGGGACCAGCCCCAGCATTTT; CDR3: CASSRQGGDQPQHF
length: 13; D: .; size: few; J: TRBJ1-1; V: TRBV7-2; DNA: TGTGCCAGCACCCAACGGGTTAACACTGAAGCTTTCTTT; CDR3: CASTQRVNTEAFF
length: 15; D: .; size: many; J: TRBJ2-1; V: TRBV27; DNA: TGTGCCAGCAGTTTCCGGGCAGGGGGGGGCAATGAGCAGTTCTTC; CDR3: CASSFRAGGGNEQFF
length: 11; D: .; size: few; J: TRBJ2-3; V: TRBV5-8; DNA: TGTGCCAGCAGCTTGGATCGCCTTCAGTATTTT; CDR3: CASSLDRLQYF
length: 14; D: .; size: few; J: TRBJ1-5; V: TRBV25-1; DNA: TGTGCCAGCAGTGAACTTCAGTTTGGTCAGCCCCAGCATTTT; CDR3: CASSELQFGQPQHF
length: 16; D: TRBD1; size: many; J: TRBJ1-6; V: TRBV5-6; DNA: TGTGCCAGCAGCACGGCAGGGGACAGGTCGAATTCACCCCTCCACTTT; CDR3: CASSTAGDRSNSPLHF
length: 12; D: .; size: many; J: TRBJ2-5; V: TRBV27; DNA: TGTGCCAGCAGTTCATTCCGAGAGACCCAGTACTTC; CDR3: CASSSFRETQYF
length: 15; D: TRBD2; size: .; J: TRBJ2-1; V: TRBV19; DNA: TGTGCCAGTAGTTCCGGGACTAGCGGTTTGTTTGAGCAGTTCTTC; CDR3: CASSSGTSGLFEQFF
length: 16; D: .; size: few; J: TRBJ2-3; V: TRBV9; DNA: TGTGCCAGCAGCCAGGAGGGGGTGTTGTCCACAGATACGCAGTATTTT; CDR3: CASSQEGVLSTDTQYF
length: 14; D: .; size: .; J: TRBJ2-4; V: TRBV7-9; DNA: TGTGCCAGCAGCTTAGATCTCCCGGAAAACATTCAGTACTTC; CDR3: CASSLDLPENIQYF
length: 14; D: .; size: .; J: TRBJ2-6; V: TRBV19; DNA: TGTGCCAGTGCAAGACCTCCTGGGGCCAACGTCCTGACTTTC; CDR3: CASARPPGANVLTF
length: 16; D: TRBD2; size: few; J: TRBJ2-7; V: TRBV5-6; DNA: TGTGCCAGCAGCTTCTATAGCGGGAGGATAGCCTACGAGCAGTACTTC; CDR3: CASSFYSGRIAYEQYF
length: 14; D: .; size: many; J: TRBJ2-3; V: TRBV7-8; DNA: TGTGCCAGCAGCATGAGCGGGAGCACAGATACGCAGTATTTT; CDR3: CASSMSGSTDTQYF
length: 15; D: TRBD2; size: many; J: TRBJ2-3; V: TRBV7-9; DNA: TGTGCCAGCAGCACAACCGGGACTAGCATAGATACGCAGTATTTT; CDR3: CASSTTGTSIDTQYF
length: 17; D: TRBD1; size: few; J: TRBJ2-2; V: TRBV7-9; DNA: TGTGCCAGCAGCTTATTCACAGGGGGCTGGATTCCCGGGGAGCTGTTTTTT; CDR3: CASSLFTGGWIPGELFF
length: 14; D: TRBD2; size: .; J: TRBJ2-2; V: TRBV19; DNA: TGTGCCAGTAACGAGCGGGAGGCGACCGGGGAGCTGTTTTTT; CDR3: CASNEREATGELFF
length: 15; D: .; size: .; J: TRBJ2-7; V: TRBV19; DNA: TGTGCCAGTAGTAGTAAGGGAGACAGCACCTACGAGCAGTACTTC; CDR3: CASSSKGDSTYEQYF
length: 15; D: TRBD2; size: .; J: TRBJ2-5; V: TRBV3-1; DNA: TGTGCCAGCAGCTGGACTAGCGGGGCCCAAGAGACCCAGTACTTC; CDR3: CASSWTSGAQETQYF
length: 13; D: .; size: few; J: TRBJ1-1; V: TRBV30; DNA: TGTGCCTGGAGTGTAACCGGATACACTGAAGCTTTCTTT; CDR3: CAWSVTGYTEAFF
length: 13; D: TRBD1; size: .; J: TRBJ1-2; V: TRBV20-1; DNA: TGCAGTGCGAAGGACAGGACTAACTATGGCTACACCTTC; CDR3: CSAKDRTNYGYTF
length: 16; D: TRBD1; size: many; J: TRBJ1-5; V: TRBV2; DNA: TGTGCCAGCAGTGTCGGGACAGGGGTGGTTTTTCAGCCCCAGCATTTT; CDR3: CASSVGTGVVFQPQHF
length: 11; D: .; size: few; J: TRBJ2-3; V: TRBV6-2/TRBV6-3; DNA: TGTGCCAGCAGATTAGCGGATACGCAGTATTTT; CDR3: CASRLADTQYF
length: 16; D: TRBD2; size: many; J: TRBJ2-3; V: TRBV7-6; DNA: TGTGCCAGCAGAGGGACTAGCGGAGACGGCACAGATACGCAGTATTTT; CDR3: CASRGTSGDGTDTQYF
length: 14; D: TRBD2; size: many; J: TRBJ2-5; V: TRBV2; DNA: TGTGCCACCTCGATGTTTCGGGAGGGGGAGACCCAGTACTTC; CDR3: CATSMFREGETQYF
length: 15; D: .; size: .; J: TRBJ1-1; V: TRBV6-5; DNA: TGTGCCAGCAGTTCCCGGACGGATATGAACACTGAAGCTTTCTTT; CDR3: CASSSRTDMNTEAFF
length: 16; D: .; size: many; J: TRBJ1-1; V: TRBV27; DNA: TGTGCCAGCAGTACCATGACAGGTGGGTTCAGAGCTGAAGCTTTCTTT; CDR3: CASSTMTGGFRAEAFF
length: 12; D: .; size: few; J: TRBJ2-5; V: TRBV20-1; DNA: TGCAGTGCTAGGGAGGACACAGAGACCCAGTACTTC; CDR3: CSAREDTETQYF
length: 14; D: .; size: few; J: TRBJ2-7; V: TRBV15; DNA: TGTGCCACCAGCAGAGACCGACAACGCTACGAGCAGTACTTC; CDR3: CATSRDRQRYEQYF